These 9 T cell receptor beta chains were all obtained from the same sample, sequenced in a study of CD8 T cells in ankylosing spondylitis. TCRdb used MiXCR to reprocess the 5' RACE reads, holding one entry per CDR3 protein. The table has fewer than 450,000 distinct CDR3 sequences, roughly a sixth seen once. Study-wide points: One TCR beta motif, made up of roughly 8 highly homologous variants, appeared characteristic of ankylosing spondylitis blood.

What these receptors recognize is not known. Sample: blood, either unsorted or a sorted T cell fraction (not recorded which). The receptor set was obtained from a male donor with ankylosing spondylitis.

This clonotype showed up many times. V gene TRBV4-3 combines with J gene TRBJ2-3; D gene ambiguous. The CDR3 totals 12 residues. Germline values: CDR1 LGHNA, CDR2 YSLEER. The V gene lost 1 base and the J gene lost 4 bases, with 3 bases spanning the gap. The CDR3, as DNA: TGCGCCAGCAGCCAAGTGGCAGATACGCAGTATTTT. Its protein is CASSQVADTQYF.

This chain links TRBV27 with TRBJ1-5; D is uncertain. V lost 5 bases and J 0 bases, leaving 8 bases between the germline ends. The CDR3 loop spans 14 amino acids. Germline V gene data show CDR1 as MNHEY and CDR2 as SMNVEV (reference sequence). The CDR3 nucleotides read TGTGCCAGCAGTAACCGTCCTAGCAATCAGCCCCAGCATTTT. This encodes CASSNRPSNQPQHF.

V usage is TRBV18 and J usage is TRBJ2-1; D ambiguous. The length of the CDR3 is 14 residues. V was trimmed by 8 bases and J by 0 bases, leaving 11 bases between them. Germline V gives CDR1 KGHSH, CDR2 LQKENI. The CDR3 is CASLRSSSYNEQFF. In nucleotides, the CDR3 is TGTGCCAGCCTTCGGTCTAGCTCCTACAATGAGCAGTTCTTC.

This clonotype was recorded a few times. This chain connects TRBV6-5 to TRBJ1-2, with D tentatively TRBD1 (5 bases). Germline CDR1 MNHEY, CDR2 SVGAGI. V was cut by 5 bases and J by 4 bases, with 23 bases left in between. The CDR3 totals 17 residues. CDR3 nucleotides: TGTGCCAGCAGTCTACAGCCGCCCAGGGTAAAAAGCTATGGCTACACCTTC. Protein: CASSLQPPRVKSYGYTF.

This chain joins TRBV20-1 and TRBJ2-5; TRBD2 matches 12 bases. J was trimmed by 4 bases and V by 3 bases; bases with no gene match: 6. The CDR3 consists of 15 residues. The V gene's germline CDR1 is DFQATT and CDR2 SNEGSKA (reference sequence). CDR3 loop: CSASGLAGPLETQYF. In DNA form, the CDR3 reads TGCAGTGCTAGCGGACTAGCGGGGCCATTAGAGACCCAGTACTTC.

V is TRBV9 and J is TRBJ2-4; the D call may be TRBD1 or TRBD2 (5 bases each). The CDR3 contains 15 residues. Per germline, CDR1 SGDLS and CDR2 YYNGEE. Trimming removed 3 bases at V and 0 bases at J, with 10 bases between. The CDR3 is CASSEGTVAKNIQYF. The CDR3 bases are TGTGCCAGCAGCGAGGGGACGGTAGCCAAAAACATTCAGTACTTC.

The gene calls are TRBV27 and TRBJ2-1, with 10 nucleotides matching TRBD2. The CDR3 sequence is 15 residues long. The germline gives CDR1 MNHEY, CDR2 SMNVEV (reference sequence). Trimming took 8 bases from V and 6 from J; bases not matched to a gene: 10. The CDR3 sequence: CASRTIAGGINEQFF. For the CDR3, the DNA is TGTGCCAGCCGTACTATAGCGGGGGGAATCAATGAGCAGTTCTTC.

A few counts support this clonotype. The V call is TRBV7-2, the J call TRBJ2-1; a weak D match, TRBD2 (6 bases). Between the trimmed V and J ends, which lost 5 bases and 0 bases, there was a span of 14 bases. Germline V gene sequence: CDR1 SGHTA, CDR2 FQGNSA. CDR3 length equals 16 residues. As DNA, the CDR3 is TGTGCCAGCAGCACGGAAGGACTAAGCTCCTACAATGAGCAGTTCTTC. Encoded protein: CASSTEGLSSYNEQFF.

J is TRBJ1-2 and V is TRBV4-2; tentative D call: TRBD1 (5 bases). Trimming removed 1 base at V and 4 bases at J, with 22 bases between. The CDR3 runs to 18 residues. Germline-derived CDR1 and CDR2 are LGHNA and YNFKEQ. CDR3 in DNA: TGTGCCAGCAGCCAAGGGGCAGAGCAGGGAGAGGTGAGCTATGGCTACACCTTC. It specifies CASSQGAEQGEVSYGYTF.